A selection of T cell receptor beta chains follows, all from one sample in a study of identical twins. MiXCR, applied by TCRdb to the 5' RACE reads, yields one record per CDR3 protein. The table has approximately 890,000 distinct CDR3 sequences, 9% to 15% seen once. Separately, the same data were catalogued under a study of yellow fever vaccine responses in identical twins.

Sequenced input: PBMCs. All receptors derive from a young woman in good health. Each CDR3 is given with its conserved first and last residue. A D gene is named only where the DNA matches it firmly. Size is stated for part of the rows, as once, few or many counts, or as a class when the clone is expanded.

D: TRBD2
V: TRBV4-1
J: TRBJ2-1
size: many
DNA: TGCGCCAGCAGCCAAGGCGGGAGTGAGAGTAATGAGCAGTTCTTC
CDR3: CASSQGGSESNEQFF

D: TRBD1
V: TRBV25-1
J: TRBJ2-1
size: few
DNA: TGTGCCAGCAGTGAATATACCGGGTCGGGCCAGGGGGACTACAATGAGCAGTTCTTC
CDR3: CASSEYTGSGQGDYNEQFF

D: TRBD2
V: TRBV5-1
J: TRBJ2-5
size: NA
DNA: TGCGCCAGCAGCCCCGCTATAGCGGGGGGAGAGACCCAGTACTTC
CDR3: CASSPAIAGGETQYF

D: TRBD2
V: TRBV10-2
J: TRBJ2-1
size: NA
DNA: TGCGCCAGCAGACTAGCGGGGGGGCTCGGGGGTGAGCAGTTCTTC
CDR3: CASRLAGGLGGEQFF

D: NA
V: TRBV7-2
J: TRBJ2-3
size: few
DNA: TGTGCCAGCAGCTTAGGACCGACAGGCCCTAGCACAGATACGCAGTATTTT
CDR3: CASSLGPTGPSTDTQYF

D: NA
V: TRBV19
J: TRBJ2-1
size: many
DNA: TGTGCCAGTAGTATACAGGGGAATGAGCAGTTCTTC
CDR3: CASSIQGNEQFF

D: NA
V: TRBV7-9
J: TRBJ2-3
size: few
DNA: TGTGCCAGCAGCTTCAGCCCCTCGACAACCCCAAAGGCAGATTTT
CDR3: CASSFSPSTTPKADF

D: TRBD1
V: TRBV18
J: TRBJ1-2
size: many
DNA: TGTGCCAGCTCAACCGGGACAGCCTCTAACTATGGCTACACCTTC
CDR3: CASSTGTASNYGYTF

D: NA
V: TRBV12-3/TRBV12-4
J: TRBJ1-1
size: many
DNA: TGTGCCAGCAGCTTAGTGGAGAACACTGAAGCTTTCTTT
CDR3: CASSLVENTEAFF

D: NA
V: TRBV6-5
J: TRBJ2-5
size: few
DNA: TGTGCCAGCAGTTTTTCGAGACACGAAGTGTTAGAGACCCAGTACTTC
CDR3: CASSFSRHEVLETQYF

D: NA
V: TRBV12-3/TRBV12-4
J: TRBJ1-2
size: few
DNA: TGTGCCAGCAGTTACCCGGGCACCTATGGCTACACCTTC
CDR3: CASSYPGTYGYTF

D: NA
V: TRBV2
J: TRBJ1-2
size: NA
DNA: TGTGCCAGCATAACACACAACTATGGCTACACCTTC
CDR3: CASITHNYGYTF

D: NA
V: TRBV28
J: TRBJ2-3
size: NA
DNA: TGTGCCATCCGCGGGGTGAACACAGATACGCAGTATTTT
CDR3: CAIRGVNTDTQYF

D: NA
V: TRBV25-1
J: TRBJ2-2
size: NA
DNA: TGTGCCAGCAGTGAAGGGACACTAGGCACCGGGGAGCTGTTTTTT
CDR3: CASSEGTLGTGELFF

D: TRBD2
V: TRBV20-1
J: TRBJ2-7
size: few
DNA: TGCAGTGCTAGAGATCCAGGGACTAGCGGCTACGAGCAGTACTTC
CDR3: CSARDPGTSGYEQYF

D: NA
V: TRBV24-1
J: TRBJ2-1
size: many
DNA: TGTGCCACCAGTGAAAGAACAGGGTTTAGTGAGCAGTTCTTC
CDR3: CATSERTGFSEQFF

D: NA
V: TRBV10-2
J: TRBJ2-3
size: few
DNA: TGCGCCAGCATCTTTTCGGGGGGCGACGGCACAGATACGCAGTATTTT
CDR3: CASIFSGGDGTDTQYF

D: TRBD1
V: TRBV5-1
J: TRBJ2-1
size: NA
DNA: TGCGCCAGCAGCTGGCGGACAGGGGTGACCTACAATGAGCAGTTCTTC
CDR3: CASSWRTGVTYNEQFF

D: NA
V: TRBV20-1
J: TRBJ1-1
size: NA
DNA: TGCAGTGCCCTAGAGGTTTCAGTGAACACTGAAGCTTTCTTT
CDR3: CSALEVSVNTEAFF

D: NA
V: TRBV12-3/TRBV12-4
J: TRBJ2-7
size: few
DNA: TGTGCCAGCAGAAAAGACAGCTCCTACGAGCAGTACTTC
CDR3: CASRKDSSYEQYF

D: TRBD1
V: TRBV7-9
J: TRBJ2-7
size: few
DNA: TGTGCCAGCAGTGTACAGGGGGCCACCTACGAGCAGTACTTC
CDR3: CASSVQGATYEQYF

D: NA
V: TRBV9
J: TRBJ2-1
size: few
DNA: TGTGCCAGCAGCGTAGCGGTCAATGAGCAGTTCTTC
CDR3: CASSVAVNEQFF

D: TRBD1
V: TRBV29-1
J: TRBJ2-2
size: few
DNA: TGCAGCGTTCGGCCCCGAGCCGGACAGGCGGGCACCGGGGAGCTGTTTTTT
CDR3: CSVRPRAGQAGTGELFF

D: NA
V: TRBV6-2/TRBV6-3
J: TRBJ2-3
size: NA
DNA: TGTGCCATCCGACAGGGGGCCCTAGCGGGAGATGGGGCAGATACGCAGTATTTT
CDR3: CAIRQGALAGDGADTQYF

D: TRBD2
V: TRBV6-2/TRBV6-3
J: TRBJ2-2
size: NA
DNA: TGTGCCAGCCGTTCGGGGGGGGCCAACACCGGGGAGCTGTTTTTT
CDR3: CASRSGGANTGELFF

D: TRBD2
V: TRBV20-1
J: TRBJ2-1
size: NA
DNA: TGCAGTGCTCCCAGACTAGCGGGGGGCGCGGGGGATGAGCAGTTCTTC
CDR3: CSAPRLAGGAGDEQFF

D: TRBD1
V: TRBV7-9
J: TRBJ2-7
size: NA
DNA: TGTGCCAGCAGCCTAGTCGCCGGGACAGGGGGCTCCTACGAGCAGTACTTC
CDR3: CASSLVAGTGGSYEQYF

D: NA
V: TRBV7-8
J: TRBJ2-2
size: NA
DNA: TGTGCCAGCGCCCTAGTAGGGGGGGAGCTGTTTTTT
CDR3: CASALVGGELFF